The entry below describes one T cell receptor (beta chain). Authors' processing steps: Amplification of reference gene primers provided the estimated nucleated cell counts. The method was immunoSEQ multiplex PCR; TCRdb's version includes in-frame clones alone and lacks a portion of them. That table supplies the V and J calls and clone size; D and trimming were determined from the DNA. The repertoire consists of some 180,000 clones, with roughly 76% occurring once and the leading ten covering 10% to 15%. The data were taken from a study of blood T cell repertoires in COVID-19. The TCR was taken from an elderly woman with COVID-19, enrolled during active disease. The sequenced sample consisted of peripheral blood.

The CDR3 nucleotides are TGTGCCACCGAGGCACCGAACACTGAAGCTTTCTTT. It translates to CATEAPNTEAFF. The V call is TRBV2, the J call TRBJ1-1; the D is unclear. CDR1 and CDR2 from the germline V gene are SNHLY and FYNNEI. This CDR3 contains 12 residues. The V gene lost 10 bases and the J gene lost 1 base, with 10 bases spanning the gap.